This TCR beta chain was profiled in a study of regulatory T cells in long-lasting Graves disease. This sample's time point: persistent/refractory GD, antithyroid drugs over 5 years with positive TRAb. TCR sequences were obtained from RNA taken from PBMCs. V was trimmed by 5 bases and J by 0 bases, leaving 11 bases between them. The V gene's germline CDR1 is MDHEN and CDR2 SYDVKM. CDR3 length: 14 amino acids. This clonotype came up many times. Relying on iRepertoire HTBI primers and Arm-PCR of CDR3 regions, the team built TCR beta libraries. One entry per CDR3 protein results from TCRdb running MiXCR on the multiplex PCR reads. The sample has 350,000 to 450,000 distinct CDR3 sequences; around 21% are singletons.

This receptor was identified in a female donor with Graves disease. The source was peripheral blood mononuclear cells (PBMCs), collected when the disease was refractory, from a patient treated with antithyroid drugs. The J gene is TRBJ2-7, the V gene TRBV28; D remains unclear. CDR3 coding DNA: TGTGCCAGCAGTCCGAGGACGGTCTCCTACGAGCAGTACTTC. Amino acids: CASSPRTVSYEQYF. Full variable domain (rest looked up from reference TRBV28 and TRBJ2-7): DVKVTQSSRYLVKRTGEKVFLECVQDMDHENMFWYRQDPGLGLRLIYFSYDVKMKEKGDIPEGYSVSREKKERFSLILESASTNQTSMYLCASSPRTVSYEQYFGPGTRLTVT.